This entry lists 25 T cell receptor beta chains sequenced from one sample in a study of control samples from healthy donors and cancer patients. The protocol was immunoSEQ multiplex PCR, while the TCRdb copy is restricted to in-frame clones and leaves out a portion. Of roughly 120,000 clones detected, about 89% appear once; the ten largest clones hold approximately 18%. The sequenced sample consisted of blood. The receptor set was obtained from a woman aged 45-59 years in good health.

This clone appeared once. The chain couples TRBV25-1 to TRBJ2-3, with D perhaps TRBD2 (5 bases). V lost 5 bases, J lost 0 bases, and 9 bases lay in between. CDR1 is MGHDK and CDR2 is SYGVNS in the germline V gene. The CDR3 extends over 14 amino acids. The CDR3 sequence: CASSPRLSTDTQYF. CDR3 sequence (DNA): TGTGCCAGCAGTCCGAGACTAAGCACAGATACGCAGTATTTT.

This chain connects TRBV27 to TRBJ2-5; TRBD2 is a possible D gene (6 bases). CDR3 size: 14 residues. CDR1 is MNHEY and CDR2 is SMNVEV in the germline V gene (reference sequence). V lost 5 bases and J 4 bases, leaving 14 bases between the germline ends. CDR3 DNA: TGTGCCAGCAGTGAGCGGGTTTCGGGAGAGACCCAGTACTTC. The encoded protein is CASSERVSGETQYF.

V and J are TRBV10-3 and TRBJ1-2; D not certain. V lost 4 bases and J 4 bases, leaving 10 bases between the germline ends. Germline-derived CDR1 and CDR2 are ENHRY and SYGVKD. This CDR3 comprises 13 residues. The CDR3 sequence is CAISASEAYGYTF. CDR3 DNA sequence: TGTGCCATCAGTGCCTCCGAGGCCTATGGCTACACCTTC.

The chain joins TRBV4-2 to TRBJ2-1, with 9 bases lining up with TRBD2. CDR3 length: 20 amino acids. V was pared by 4 bases and J by 5 bases, with 21 bases of the junction left unmatched. Per germline, CDR1 LGHNA and CDR2 YNFKEQ. CDR3 coding DNA: TGTGCCAGCAGCCCCTACCCCCAGGCTAGCGGGGTTCTAAACCACAATGAGCAGTTCTTC. Translation: CASSPYPQASGVLNHNEQFF.

The rearrangement uses TRBV21-1 and TRBJ1-3. TRBV21-1 is marked as a pseudogene. The CDR3 has 16 residues. CDR3 residues: CASSKDRENPGNTIYF. The CDR3 region has the DNA TGTGCCAGCAGCAAAGACCGGGAAAACCCTGGAAACACCATATATTTT.

CDR3 nucleotides: TGTGCCAGCAGTCCCCAGGGGCCTCCTAACTATGGCTACACCTTC. Its translation: CASSPQGPPNYGYTF. The V call is TRBV6-5, the J call TRBJ1-2; possibly TRBD1 for D (6 bases). The V gene's germline CDR1 is MNHEY and CDR2 SVGAGI. The CDR3 spans 15 residues. V gave up 5 bases and J gave up 0 bases, with 13 bases separating them.

The gene calls are TRBV14 and TRBJ2-3; 9 bases fit TRBD2. Unmatched junction bases numbered 15, after V lost 0 bases and J lost 11 bases. Germline CDR1 reads SGHDN; CDR2 reads FVKESK. This CDR3 region has 17 residues. The CDR3 nucleotides read TGTGCCAGCAGCCAAGAAAAGAGCGGGAGGATTGGAGGAAAGCAGTATTTT. Translation: CASSQEKSGRIGGKQYF.

The rearrangement links TRBV5-1 to TRBJ2-1, with 10 positions matching TRBD2. The CDR3 is 18 residues long. Germline CDR1 SGHRS, CDR2 YFSETQ. Losses at the gene ends were 2 bases for V and 6 bases for J; bases not matched to a gene: 14. The CDR3 DNA reads TGCGCCAGCAGCTTACTGACTAGCGGGTACCAAAAGAGCAATGAGCAGTTCTTC. Protein: CASSLLTSGYQKSNEQFF.

This clone was counted a single time. The chain joins TRBV7-2 to TRBJ2-3; D perhaps matches TRBD1 (6 bases). V lost 8 bases, J lost 6 bases, and 15 bases lay in between. Germline lookup yields CDR1 SGHTA and CDR2 FQGNSA. There are 13 residues in the CDR3. For the CDR3, the DNA is TGTGCCAGCGGGGGCCAGGGCGGGGATACGCAGTATTTT. This codes for CASGGQGGDTQYF. The whole variable domain, filled in from reference TRBV7-2 and TRBJ2-3, reads GAGVSQSPSNKVTEKGKDVELRCDPISGHTALYWYRQSLGQGLEFLIYFQGNSAPDKSGLPSDRFSAERTGGSVSTLTIQRTQQEDSAVYLCASGGQGGDTQYFGPGTRLTVL.

This clone was detected only once. The genes are TRBV4-2 and TRBJ2-3; D is ambiguous. V was shortened by 3 bases and J by 4 bases, with 8 bases between the two germline ends. The CDR3 has 13 amino acids. Germline CDR1 is LGHNA and CDR2 is YNFKEQ. CDR3 sequence (DNA): TGTGCCAGCAGCCAGATCGTGTCAGATACGCAGTATTTT. It translates to CASSQIVSDTQYF.

This chain connects TRBV18 to TRBJ1-3, with 8 bases identical to TRBD1. The CDR3 consists of 14 residues. Germline assignment: CDR1 KGHSH and CDR2 LQKENI. With V trimmed by 3 bases and J by 7 bases, 5 bases remained unmatched. The CDR3 DNA reads as TGTGCCAGCTCACCTTTGGACAGGGTTAACACCATATATTTT. This translates into CASSPLDRVNTIYF.

The chain is built from TRBV14 and TRBJ2-7; TRBD1 matches 10 bases. Germline CDR1 reads SGHDN; CDR2 reads FVKESK. The CDR3 runs to 15 residues. The ends lost 3 bases at V and 2 bases at J; junction bases unmatched: 4. CDR3 nucleotides: TGTGCCAGCAGCCAGGGCGGGACAGGGGCCTACGAGCAGTACTTC. Translated, it gives CASSQGGTGAYEQYF.

V is TRBV19 and J is TRBJ1-3; 9 bases fit TRBD1. The CDR3 has 17 amino acids. V gave up 4 bases and J gave up 2 bases; unmatched junction bases: 9. The germline CDR1 and CDR2 sequences are LNHDA and SQIVND (reference sequence). CDR3 DNA sequence: TGTGCCAGTAGTAAAAACCTCGGGACAGGGACTGGAAACACCATATATTTT. Translation gives CASSKNLGTGTGNTIYF.

The V gene is TRBV6-5, the J gene TRBJ2-2; 8 bases are shared with TRBD2. From germline, CDR1 is MNHEY and CDR2 SVGAGI. The CDR3 covers 15 residues. V shed 4 bases, J shed 4 bases, and the junction held 5 bases outside the gene matches. CDR3: CASSSPGGPTGELFF. The CDR3 bases are TGTGCCAGCAGTTCCCCGGGGGGGCCCACCGGGGAGCTGTTTTTT.

This chain links TRBV4-1 with TRBJ1-4; no definite D call. CDR1 is MGHRA, CDR2 YSYEKL, per germline. Trimming cost V 4 bases and J 5 bases, with 14 bases left between them. The CDR3 consists of 15 residues. The CDR3 spells CASSPRQAINEKLFF. The CDR3 nucleotides read TGCGCCAGCAGCCCGAGGCAGGCGATAAATGAAAAACTGTTTTTT.

This chain uses TRBV5-6 with TRBJ1-5, with D perhaps matching TRBD1 (5 bases). CDR3 length equals 12 residues. CDR1 and CDR2 from the germline V gene are SGHDT and YYEEEE. Trimming removed 5 bases at V and 6 bases at J, with 9 bases between. Here the CDR3 DNA reads TGTGCCAGCAGTATTGGGGGTCAGCCCCAGCATTTT. Its protein product is CASSIGGQPQHF. The entire variable domain, with the rest obtained from reference TRBV5-6 and TRBJ1-5, is as follows: DAGVTQSPTHLIKTRGQQVTLRCSPKSGHDTVSWYQQALGQGPQFIFQYYEEEERQRGNFPDRFSGHQFPNYSSELNVNALLLGDSALYLCASSIGGQPQHFGDGTRLSIL.

This sequence joins TRBV4-3 and TRBJ1-6; 8 nucleotides align to TRBD1. Germline V gene lookup returns CDR1 LGHNA and CDR2 YSLEER. The CDR3 is 14 residues long. The V and J ends lost 2 bases and 10 bases, in that order; junction bases with no gene match: 4. The CDR3 sequence is CASSQQGARSPLHF. The CDR3 DNA reads as TGCGCCAGCAGCCAACAGGGGGCCCGCTCACCCCTCCACTTT.

This chain links TRBV6-5 with TRBJ1-5; D is ambiguous. Germline CDR1 MNHEY, CDR2 SVGAGI. V lost 6 bases, J lost 13 bases, and 22 bases lay in between. This CDR3 has 14 amino acids. DNA of the CDR3: TGTGCCAGCAGACTGGATTCGGGCGAACAGCGTCAGCATTTT. It specifies CASRLDSGEQRQHF.

This clone appeared once. V gene TRBV5-1 combines with J gene TRBJ1-2; 7 nucleotides line up with TRBD1. Losses at the gene ends were 4 bases for V and 8 bases for J; bases not matched to a gene: 14. Germline V lookup: CDR1 SGHRS, CDR2 YFSETQ. There are 15 residues in the CDR3. The CDR3 spells CASSPLEGAREGYTF. As DNA, the CDR3 is TGCGCCAGCAGCCCGTTGGAGGGGGCGAGAGAGGGCTACACCTTC.

CDR3 nucleotide sequence: TGTGCCAGCAGCTATGGACTAGCGATATACAATGAGCAGTTCTTC. Translated, it gives CASSYGLAIYNEQFF. The V gene is TRBV27, the J gene TRBJ2-1; 9 bases align to TRBD2. Per germline, CDR1 MNHEY and CDR2 SMNVEV (reference sequence). The V segment lost 6 bases and the J segment 4 bases; nucleotides outside the gene matches: 7. The CDR3 runs to 15 residues.

This clone appeared a single time. V and J are TRBV24-1 and TRBJ2-4; weak D call: TRBD1 (6 bases). The CDR3 sequence is 15 residues long. V lost 3 bases and J 1 base, leaving 9 bases between the germline ends. Germline-derived CDR1 and CDR2 are KGHDR and SFDVKD. The DNA of the CDR3 is TGTGCCACCAGTGATCCTACAGGGGCCAAAAACATTCAGTACTTC. This gives the protein CATSDPTGAKNIQYF.

The chain joins TRBV4-1 to TRBJ2-2; D assignment may be TRBD1 or TRBD2 (5 bases each). Germline loops: CDR1 MGHRA, CDR2 YSYEKL. This CDR3 is built from 16 residues. V lost 2 bases and J 3 bases, leaving 13 bases between the germline ends. CDR3 sequence: CASSQTPGRDTGELFF. CDR3 DNA sequence: TGCGCCAGCAGCCAAACTCCGGGACGCGACACCGGGGAGCTGTTTTTT.

V gene TRBV7-9 combines with J gene TRBJ1-2, with 8 bases fitting TRBD1. The CDR3 runs 14 residues. With 1 base clipped from V and 8 bases from J, the junction kept 6 bases outside the gene matches. Per the germline V gene, CDR1 is SEHNR and CDR2 is FQNEAQ (reference sequence). The CDR3 DNA is TGTGCCAGCAGCTTAGAGGGACAGGTTCTGGGCTACACCTTC. It yields the protein CASSLEGQVLGYTF.

This chain joins TRBV7-7 and TRBJ2-5; D is unresolved. The V end was cut by 5 bases, the J end by 4 bases, with 5 bases between. The CDR3 totals 11 residues. Germline CDR1 reads SSHAT; CDR2 reads FNYEAQ (reference sequence). CDR3 sequence (DNA): TGTGCCAGCAGCAAACGAGAGACCCAGTACTTC. It is translated as CASSKRETQYF.

This clone appeared once. J is TRBJ2-3 and V is TRBV5-8; D is perhaps TRBD2 (6 bases). CDR1 SGHTS and CDR2 YDEGEE come from the germline V gene. CDR3 length: 16 residues. V was trimmed by 3 bases and J by 4 bases, leaving 18 bases between them. The CDR3 protein is CASSYEGGLAADTQYF. In DNA form, the CDR3 reads TGTGCCAGCAGCTACGAAGGAGGGTTAGCCGCAGATACGCAGTATTTT.